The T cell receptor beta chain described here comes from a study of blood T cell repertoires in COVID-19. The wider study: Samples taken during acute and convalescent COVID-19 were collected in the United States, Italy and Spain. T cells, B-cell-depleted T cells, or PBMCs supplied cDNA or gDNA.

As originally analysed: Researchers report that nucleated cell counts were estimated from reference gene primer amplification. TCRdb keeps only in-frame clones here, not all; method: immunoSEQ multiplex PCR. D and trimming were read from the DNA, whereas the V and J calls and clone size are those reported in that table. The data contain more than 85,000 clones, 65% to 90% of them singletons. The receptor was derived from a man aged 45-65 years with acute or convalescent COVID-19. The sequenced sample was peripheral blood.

CDR3 loop: CAWLAGIGSYGELFF. The CDR3 DNA is TGTGCCTGGCTAGCGGGTATCGGAAGCTACGGGGAGCTGTTTTTT. The genes are TRBV30 and TRBJ2-2; 8 positions agree with TRBD2. Losses at the gene ends were 5 bases for V and 7 bases for J; bases not matched to a gene: 12. Germline V gene lookup returns CDR1 GTSNPN and CDR2 SVGIG (reference sequence). The CDR3 is 15 residues long.